This TCR beta chain was sequenced for a study of spatial heterogeneity in lung cancer. Overall study results and limits: Ubiquitous, expanded tumor-derived TCRs were more frequently observed in blood at resection than at follow-up.

This sample's time point: blood at routine non-recurrence follow-up after resection. TCRdb itself ran the 5' RACE reads through MiXCR, one entry per CDR3 protein. The sample has nearly 95,000 distinct CDR3 sequences, approximately 19% seen once; the top ten hold 21%. CDR1 LGHDT and CDR2 YNNKEL come from the germline V gene (reference sequence). The CDR3 contains 15 residues. V was trimmed by 2 bases and J by 7 bases, leaving 12 bases between them. There are many counts of this clonotype. Its antigen is undetermined. This sequence joins TRBV3-1 and TRBJ1-6; D not certain. The sequencing here drew on PBMCs, taken at follow-up. This TCR derives from a male donor with early-stage non-small cell lung cancer. CDR3 region: CASSQSRKGNSPLHF. CDR3 nucleotide sequence: TGTGCCAGCAGCCAATCACGAAAAGGGAATTCACCCCTCCACTTT.